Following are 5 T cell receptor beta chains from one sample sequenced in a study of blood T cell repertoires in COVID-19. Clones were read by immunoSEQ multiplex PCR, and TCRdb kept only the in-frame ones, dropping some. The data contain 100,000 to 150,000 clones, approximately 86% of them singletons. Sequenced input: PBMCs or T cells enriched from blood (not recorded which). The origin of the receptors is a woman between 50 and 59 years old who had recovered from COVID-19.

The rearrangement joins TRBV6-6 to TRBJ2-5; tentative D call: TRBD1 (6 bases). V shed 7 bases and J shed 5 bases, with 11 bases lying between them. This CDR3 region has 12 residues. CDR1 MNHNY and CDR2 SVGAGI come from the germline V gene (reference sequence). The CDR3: CASTGTRETQYF. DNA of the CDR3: TGTGCCAGCACCGGGACACGCGAGACCCAGTACTTC.

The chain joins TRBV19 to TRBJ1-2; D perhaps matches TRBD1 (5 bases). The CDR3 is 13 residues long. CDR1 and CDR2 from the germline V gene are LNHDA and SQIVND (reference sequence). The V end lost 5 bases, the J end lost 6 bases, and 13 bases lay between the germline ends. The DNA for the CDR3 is TGTGCCAGTAGTGTCAGGGAAGAAAATGGCTACACCTTC. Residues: CASSVREENGYTF.

The CDR3 DNA sequence: TGTGCCAGTAGTATTCAACAGAATAATTCACCCCTCCACTTT. Its translation: CASSIQQNNSPLHF. This chain connects TRBV19 to TRBJ1-6; unclear D gene. Trimming removed 3 bases from V and 5 bases from J, with 8 bases in between. Germline values: CDR1 LNHDA, CDR2 SQIVND (reference sequence). The CDR3 has 14 residues.

The CDR3 is CASSFGGTGVYGYTF. DNA of the CDR3: TGTGCCAGCAGCTTCGGTGGGACAGGGGTGTATGGCTACACCTTC. The rearrangement joins TRBV5-5 to TRBJ1-2, with 10 bases aligning to TRBD1. Germline V gene data show CDR1 as SGHKS and CDR2 as YYEKEE (reference sequence). Trimming cost V 2 bases and J 5 bases; bases outside gene matches: 6. CDR3 size: 15 residues. The full variable domain, its missing parts supplied by reference TRBV5-5 and TRBJ1-2, is DAGVTQSPTHLIKTRGQQVTLRCSPISGHKSVSWYQQVLGQGPQFIFQYYEKEERGRGNFPDRFSARQFPNYSSELNVNALLLGDSALYLCASSFGGTGVYGYTFGSGTRLTVV.

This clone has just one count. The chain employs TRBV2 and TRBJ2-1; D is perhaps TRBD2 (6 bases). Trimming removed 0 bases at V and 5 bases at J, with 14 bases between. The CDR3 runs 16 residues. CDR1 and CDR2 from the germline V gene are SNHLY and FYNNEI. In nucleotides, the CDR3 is TGTGCCAGCAGTGAAGCCGGCGGGGAAATCCACAATGAGCAGTTCTTC. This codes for CASSEAGGEIHNEQFF.